Below, one T cell receptor beta chain is given with its context. Its antigen is still unknown. The data belong to a study of T cell repertoires in cytomegalovirus infection. Study-level information: Researchers turned to recently identified HLA-C-restricted CMV epitopes as well as well-studied HLA-B-restricted ones. It was the public TCR beta signatures that indicated both CMV infection and matching HLA type. General study points: Adding up the frequency of public TCR beta families identified people who carried CMV plus the relevant HLA. The ex vivo response was dominated by HLA-C-restricted CMV-specific TCR beta clonotypes.

Via MiXCR, TCRdb re-called the reads, giving one row per CDR3 protein. Of around 800,000 distinct CDR3 sequences listed, 30% to 35% are singletons. The germline CDR1 and CDR2 sequences are MNHEY and SVGAGI. The length of the CDR3 is 16 residues. V lost 2 bases and J lost 0; bases outside the gene matches: 2. J is TRBJ2-1 and V is TRBV6-5; 9 nucleotides align to TRBD2. The clonotype comes from a human donor in good health (CMV status not recorded). Some clones in this sample may be carry-over from other donors' samples. Sequences were derived from cultured CD8+ T cells from PBMCs, sampled from culture after CMV antigen stimulation. The CDR3 DNA is TGTGCCAGCAGTTACGAAGCGGGGGGCTCCTACAATGAGCAGTTCTTC. Its protein is CASSYEAGGSYNEQFF.